This entry features one T cell receptor beta chain sequence. The source of the sample is a study of blood T cell repertoires in COVID-19. At the level of the study: Spain, Italy and the United States supplied samples that represented acute and convalescent COVID-19. From T cells, B-cell-depleted T cells, or PBMCs came the material, which was cDNA or gDNA.

In the study's own analysis: The authors estimated nucleated cell counts from reference gene primer amplification. TCRdb's table, derived via immunoSEQ multiplex PCR, lists solely in-frame clones and lacks some. For V, J and clone size, that table is used; D and trimming come from the DNA. The sample lists tens of thousands of clones; 78% were seen once. The J segment lost 4 bases and the V segment lost 5 bases, leaving 5 bases of the junction unmatched. Per germline, CDR1 LNHDA and CDR2 SQIVND (reference sequence). CDR3 length: 14 residues. Source material: peripheral blood. This clonotype was sampled from a man older than 75 with acute or convalescent COVID-19. V gene TRBV19 combines with J gene TRBJ2-7; TRBD1 matches at 10 bases. In DNA, the CDR3 is TGTGCCAGTAGTGCCCGGACAGGGGGGTACGAGCAGTACTTC. It specifies CASSARTGGYEQYF. The whole variable domain, remainder taken from reference TRBV19 and TRBJ2-7, is DGGITQSPKYLFRKEGQNVTLSCEQNLNHDAMYWYRQDPGQGLRLIYYSQIVNDFQKGDIAEGYSVSREKKESFPLTVTSAQKNPTAFYLCASSARTGGYEQYFGPGTRLTVT.